This T cell receptor (beta chain) was sequenced in a study of T cells expressing NK-cell markers. For the study at large: The authors derived TCR beta repertoires from sorted CD3+CD56+NKG2C+, CD3+CD56+NKG2C- and CD3+CD56-NKG2C+ T cells. Study-level findings and limits: It was still unclear whether expanded NKG2C+ T cell clones were HCMV specific.

Turning to this clonotype: Its antigen is as yet unknown.

TCRdb reworked the 5' RACE reads into one entry per CDR3 protein, no DNA. The sample spans about 120,000 distinct CDR3 sequences; the ten largest clones claim approximately 17%. This CDR3 comprises 12 residues. Germline V gene data show CDR1 as SGHTA and CDR2 as FQGNSA. The sequencing input was blood T cells: a sorted CD56 or NKG2C T cell subset, CD4+ or CD8+ T cells, or bulk PBMC T cells (not recorded which). This TCR was recovered from a woman between 18 and 70 years old in good health. The chain couples TRBV7-2 to TRBJ1-1; the TCRdb D gene call, TRBD1, has no DNA to confirm it. The CDR3 sequence: CASSSTGTEAFF.